This T cell receptor (beta chain) was recorded in a study of technical replicates of blood from a handful of donors. TCRdb's copy holds only in-frame clones and misses some; the assay was immunoSEQ multiplex PCR. The sample has approximately 13,000 clones; about 82% are singletons. The sequenced sample consisted of PBMCs. The sequence derives from a human donor in good health.

The CDR3 DNA reads as TGTGCCATCAGTGAGTCAATCAGTAACACCGGGGAGCTGTTTTTT. It encodes CAISESISNTGELFF. This sequence joins TRBV10-3 and TRBJ2-2; D gene unclear. This CDR3 has 15 amino acids. Germline V gene sequence: CDR1 ENHRY, CDR2 SYGVKD. V was shortened by 0 bases and J by 2 bases, with 7 bases between the two germline ends.